These 29 T cell receptor beta chains were all obtained from the same sample, sequenced in a study of blood T cell repertoires in COVID-19. Generated by immunoSEQ multiplex PCR, the TCRdb table keeps only in-frame clones and is missing some. The top ten hold approximately 4.3% of the sample, which has around 99,000 clones, around 80% seen once. Material for sequencing was peripheral blood. The receptors were sampled from a human donor in a cohort sampled during active or convalescent COVID-19.

This chain connects TRBV7-2 to TRBJ2-7; tentative D call: TRBD2 (5 bases). This CDR3 has 16 amino acids. Germline CDR1 and CDR2: SGHTA and FQGNSA. The V and J ends lost 5 bases and 5 bases respectively, with 22 bases between them. For the CDR3, the DNA is TGTGCCAGCAGCGTCTTCGGGGAACTGGAACGCGACGAGCAGTACTTC. Protein product: CASSVFGELERDEQYF.

This chain uses TRBV7-3 with TRBJ2-1; 7 bases match TRBD2. V was pared by 5 bases and J by 9 bases, with 13 bases of the junction left unmatched. The CDR3 is 15 residues long. Germline loops: CDR1 SGHTA, CDR2 FQGTGA. CDR3 in DNA: TGTGCCAGCAGCCCTGTTTGGCGGCCGGGGGGTGAGCAGTTCTTC. This translates into CASSPVWRPGGEQFF.

This clone was detected only a few times. This rearrangement joins TRBV27 to TRBJ1-1; D is perhaps TRBD1 (6 bases). Germline CDR1 reads MNHEY; CDR2 reads SMNVEV (reference sequence). This CDR3 is 14 amino acids long. V was pared by 5 bases and J by 4 bases, with 14 bases between. CDR3 amino acids: CASSRNSRGTEAFF. The CDR3 DNA is TGTGCCAGCAGTCGGAACAGCAGGGGCACTGAAGCTTTCTTT.

This sequence joins TRBV3-1 (or the pseudogene TRBV3-2) and TRBJ2-7, with D possibly being TRBD1 (6 bases). Deletions cut 4 bases from V and 2 bases from J, with 12 bases between. Germline CDR1 is LGHDT and CDR2 is YNNKEL (reference sequence). The CDR3 is 14 residues long. The CDR3 sequence is CASSLSGQTYEQYF. For the CDR3, the DNA is TGTGCCAGCAGCCTCTCAGGACAGACCTACGAGCAGTACTTC.

This clone showed up just once. The chain joins TRBV7-2 to TRBJ1-3; 7 nucleotides align to TRBD1. Germline V gives CDR1 SGHTA, CDR2 FQGNSA. This CDR3 is built from 18 residues. J gave up 0 bases and V 2 bases, and 10 bases lay outside the gene matches. CDR3 in DNA: TGTGCCAGCAGCTTACCTCTCGGGACAGATCCCTCTGGAAACACCATATATTTT. Protein product: CASSLPLGTDPSGNTIYF.

The chain uses TRBV6-6 and TRBJ2-1; D is ambiguous. CDR1 is MNHNY and CDR2 is SVGAGI in the germline V gene (reference sequence). Deletions cut 0 bases from V and 0 bases from J, with 6 bases between. This CDR3 is 15 amino acids long. The CDR3 bases are TGTGCCAGCAGTTACTCGGCAAGCTCCTACAATGAGCAGTTCTTC. Its translation: CASSYSASSYNEQFF.

The chain carries TRBV9 and TRBJ2-5; TRBD1 matches 7 bases. The CDR3 covers 15 residues. With V trimmed by 6 bases and J by 2 bases, 10 bases remained unmatched. CDR1 SGDLS and CDR2 YYNGEE come from the germline V gene. The CDR3 nucleotides are TGTGCCAGCACCAAAGACAGGGCACCACAAGAGACCCAGTACTTC. Translation: CASTKDRAPQETQYF.

The gene calls are TRBV11-2 and TRBJ2-7, with 7 bases lining up with TRBD1. The trim removed 1 base at V and 7 bases at J, leaving 7 bases unmatched. In germline, CDR1 is SGHAT, CDR2 FQNNGV. The CDR3 is 14 residues long. CDR3 DNA sequence: TGTGCCAGCAGCTTAGTGACAGGGTGGCTGGAGCAGTACTTC. The encoded protein is CASSLVTGWLEQYF.

V is TRBV5-1 and J is TRBJ2-7, with 7 bases fitting TRBD1. This CDR3 has 14 residues. The trim removed 4 bases at V and 1 base at J, leaving 5 bases unmatched. Germline V gives CDR1 SGHRS, CDR2 YFSETQ. CDR3 sequence reads: CASSERTGSYEQYF. The CDR3 nucleotides are TGCGCCAGCAGCGAGAGGACAGGTTCCTACGAGCAGTACTTC.

The V gene is TRBV19, the J gene TRBJ2-2; TRBD1 aligns across 7 bases. The CDR3 is 14 residues long. The V gene's germline CDR1 is LNHDA and CDR2 SQIVND (reference sequence). J was trimmed by 3 bases and V by 4 bases; bases with no gene match: 2. The CDR3 sequence: CASSTTGDTGELFF. CDR3 in DNA: TGTGCCAGTAGTACAACAGGGGACACCGGGGAGCTGTTTTTT.

The rearrangement uses TRBV7-2 and TRBJ2-7, with TRBD1 matching 7 bases. Germline assignment: CDR1 SGHTA and CDR2 FQGNSA. This CDR3 contains 13 residues. V lost 5 bases to trimming and J lost 3 bases; unmatched junction nucleotides: 4. The CDR3 protein is CASSTRTGYEQYF. The CDR3, as DNA: TGTGCCAGCAGCACAAGGACAGGCTACGAGCAGTACTTC.

J is TRBJ1-2 and V is TRBV7-9; a possible D gene is TRBD1 (5 bases). V gave up 1 base and J gave up 4 bases, with 13 bases separating them. The CDR3 runs to 15 residues. Germline lookup yields CDR1 SEHNR and CDR2 FQNEAQ (reference sequence). CDR3 loop: CASSLGTITSYGYTF. CDR3 nucleotide sequence: TGTGCCAGCAGCTTAGGGACAATAACCTCCTATGGCTACACCTTC.

This clone came up once. This rearrangement joins TRBV6-5 to TRBJ1-2; no clear D. The V gene lost 2 bases and the J gene lost 4 bases, with 8 bases spanning the gap. The CDR3 is made up of 13 amino acids. Germline assignment: CDR1 MNHEY and CDR2 SVGAGI. The CDR3 DNA sequence: TGTGCCAGCAGTTACAATCTAGCCTATGGCTACACCTTC. Its protein is CASSYNLAYGYTF.

At least ten counts were recorded for this clone. The rearrangement uses TRBV27 and TRBJ1-1; 10 nucleotides agree with TRBD1. Germline CDR1 and CDR2: MNHEY and SMNVEV (reference sequence). V lost 7 bases and J lost 2; bases outside the gene matches: 10. The CDR3 extends over 16 amino acids. The CDR3 here is CASNHPGQGGNTEAFF. The CDR3 DNA reads as TGTGCCAGCAATCATCCCGGACAGGGGGGAAACACTGAAGCTTTCTTT.

The V and J genes are TRBV18 and TRBJ2-6; D gene uncertain. The CDR3 length is 14 residues. In germline, CDR1 is KGHSH, CDR2 LQKENI. With 0 bases removed from V and 2 bases from J, the gap between germline ends came to 2 bases. CDR3 region: CASSPPTGANVLTF. The CDR3 bases are TGTGCCAGCTCACCACCTACTGGGGCCAACGTCCTGACTTTC.

This CDR3 is CASTDGSSYNSPLHF. As DNA, the CDR3 is TGTGCCAGCACCGACGGGAGCTCCTATAATTCACCCCTCCACTTT. The chain carries TRBV6-5 and TRBJ1-6; the D is unclear. The CDR3 covers 15 residues. The V and J ends lost 7 bases and 0 bases respectively, with 10 bases between them. Germline CDR1 reads MNHEY; CDR2 reads SVGAGI.

The gene calls are TRBV10-3 and TRBJ2-1, with D possibly matching TRBD2 (7 bases). The V end was cut by 10 bases, the J end by 0 bases, with 19 bases between. CDR1 and CDR2 (germline): ENHRY, SYGVKD. The CDR3 is made up of 16 amino acids. The CDR3 region is CATSDGGGDSYNEQFF. CDR3 sequence (DNA): TGTGCCACCTCTGACGGAGGGGGGGACTCCTACAATGAGCAGTTCTTC.

The chain joins TRBV7-3 to TRBJ2-1, with a weak D call TRBD2 (5 bases). The CDR3 has 15 amino acids. V lost 5 bases to trimming and J lost 8 bases, with 19 bases between them. Germline values: CDR1 SGHTA, CDR2 FQGTGA. The chain's CDR3 is CASSIGVRGWDEQFF. The CDR3 DNA reads as TGTGCCAGCAGCATAGGCGTCCGGGGTTGGGATGAGCAGTTCTTC.

The chain carries TRBV6-5 and TRBJ2-3; TRBD2 matches 7 bases. This CDR3 spans 15 amino acids. Trimming removed 7 bases from V and 1 base from J; junction bases left unmatched: 8. Germline V CDR1 and CDR2: MNHEY, SVGAGI. CDR3 in DNA: TGTGCCAGCAACCCCAGCGGGGCACGCACAGATACGCAGTATTTT. Protein: CASNPSGARTDTQYF.

A word on this clone: Sequence at one end of the junction differs from germline and may be a read error. The chain combines TRBV12-3 or TRBV12-4 with TRBJ2-1; D is possibly TRBD2 (5 bases). The CDR3 sequence is 11 residues long. In nucleotides, the CDR3 is TGTGCCAGCAGTTTAGCGGGAGATGAGATCTTC. It is translated as CASSLAGDEIF.

CDR3 DNA sequence: TGCAGTGCTAGTGGGTTAGACATTGGGTTGCGGCAGTACTTC. Its protein product is CSASGLDIGLRQYF. The V gene is TRBV20-1, the J gene TRBJ2-7; D is unclear. The CDR3 covers 14 residues. The germline gives CDR1 DFQATT, CDR2 SNEGSKA (reference sequence). Trimming removed 3 bases from V and 9 bases from J, with 21 bases in between.

This chain uses TRBV5-8 with TRBJ2-3, with D unresolved. Germline V gene lookup returns CDR1 SGHTS and CDR2 YDEGEE. The CDR3 runs 13 residues. V lost 5 bases to trimming and J lost 14 bases, with 21 bases between them. The CDR3, as DNA: TGTGCCAGCAGACCTAATTTAATCTCGCGGTGGTATTTT. This sequence encodes CASRPNLISRWYF. Complete variable domain (other parts from reference TRBV5-8 and TRBJ2-3): EAGVTQSPTHLIKTRGQQATLRCSPISGHTSVYWYQQALGLGLQFLLWYDEGEERNRGNFPPRFSGRQFPNYSSELNVNALELEDSALYLCASRPNLISRWYFGPGTRLTVL.

The sample holds one count of this clone. V usage is TRBV28 and J usage is TRBJ2-1; possible D gene TRBD1, 7 bases. Germline values: CDR1 MDHEN, CDR2 SYDVKM. CDR3 length equals 14 residues. Between the trimmed V and J ends, which lost 5 bases and 8 bases, there was a span of 16 bases. CDR3 bases: TGTGCCAGCAGTCCGACAGGGAGGTTGGATGAGCAGTTCTTC. This gives the protein CASSPTGRLDEQFF.

The rearrangement uses TRBV7-2 and TRBJ2-3; D is unclear. Germline loops: CDR1 SGHTA, CDR2 FQGNSA. CDR3 length: 15 residues. The V end lost 2 bases, the J end lost 3 bases, and 12 bases lay between the germline ends. The CDR3: CASSLTKVWTDTQYF. In DNA, the CDR3 is TGTGCCAGCAGCTTAACTAAGGTGTGGACAGATACGCAGTATTTT.

This chain connects TRBV7-2 to TRBJ2-1; TRBD2 agrees at 9 bases. The CDR3 sequence is 16 residues long. CDR1 and CDR2 (germline): SGHTA, FQGNSA. J lost 8 bases, V lost 5 bases, and 13 bases had no gene match. CDR3 coding DNA: TGTGCCAGCAGCGCCGTGAAGGTAGCGGGAGTCCATGAGCAGTTCTTC. It translates to CASSAVKVAGVHEQFF.

This chain links TRBV28 with TRBJ1-5; perhaps TRBD1 as D (6 bases). Germline V gives CDR1 MDHEN, CDR2 SYDVKM. V was trimmed by 5 bases and J by 6 bases, leaving 20 bases between them. This CDR3 region has 16 residues. CDR3 amino acids: CASSPLNPGEGQPQHF. Here the CDR3 DNA reads TGTGCCAGCAGTCCTCTCAATCCAGGGGAGGGTCAGCCCCAGCATTTT.

The chain employs TRBV15 and TRBJ2-1; TRBD1 matches at 7 bases. Germline V gives CDR1 LNHNV, CDR2 YYDKDF (reference sequence). CDR3 length: 15 residues. V lost 0 bases to trimming and J lost 4 bases; unmatched junction nucleotides: 3. The DNA of the CDR3 is TGTGCCACCAGCAGAGACCCGGGACAGTACAATGAGCAGTTCTTC. The encoded protein is CATSRDPGQYNEQFF. Full variable domain (outside the CDR3, taken from reference TRBV15 and TRBJ2-1): DAMVIQNPRYQVTQFGKPVTLSCSQTLNHNVMYWYQQKSSQAPKLLFHYYDKDFNNEADTPDNFQSRRPNTSFCFLDIRSPGLGDTAMYLCATSRDPGQYNEQFFGPGTRLTVL.

The rearrangement links TRBV7-2 to TRBJ2-4, with a tentative D call TRBD1 (5 bases). CDR3 length equals 17 residues. Trimming took off 1 base at V and 0 bases at J, with 13 bases between the two ends. Germline assignment: CDR1 SGHTA and CDR2 FQGNSA. Here the CDR3 reads CASSLDRTRVAKNIQYF. The CDR3 nucleotides read TGTGCCAGCAGCTTAGACAGGACACGAGTAGCCAAAAACATTCAGTACTTC.

The rearrangement joins TRBV2 to TRBJ2-7; D ambiguous. Germline V lookup: CDR1 SNHLY, CDR2 FYNNEI. This CDR3 has 13 residues. Between the trimmed V and J ends, which lost 5 bases and 1 base, there was a span of 9 bases. The CDR3 loop is CASSRYSSYEQYF. The CDR3 bases are TGTGCCAGCAGTCGTTACAGTTCCTACGAGCAGTACTTC.